This T cell receptor beta chain was identified during a study of T-cell memory formation after mild COVID-19. From 5'RACE with constant-segment primers came TCR alpha and TCR beta cDNA libraries that carried sample barcodes and UMIs. TCRdb reprocessed the 5' RACE reads with MiXCR, giving one entry per CDR3 protein. The data show about 170,000 distinct CDR3 sequences, about an eighth seen once. Trimming pared 0 bases from V and 5 bases from J, leaving 10 bases between. The CDR3 has 14 amino acids. CDR1 is LNHNV, CDR2 YYDKDF, per germline (reference sequence). Sequenced input: PBMCs or a T cell subset sorted from them (not recorded which). This chain links TRBV15 with TRBJ2-5; possibly TRBD1 or TRBD2 for D (6 bases each). The receptor's source is a man aged 18 to 35 who had mild COVID-19 (a few samples of this study predate the infection). Cell type and time point are not known. The CDR3: CATSRDPGAETQYF. As DNA, the CDR3 is TGTGCCACCAGCAGAGATCCGGGGGCGGAGACCCAGTACTTC. The full variable domain, with the rest looked up from reference TRBV15 and TRBJ2-5, is DAMVIQNPRYQVTQFGKPVTLSCSQTLNHNVMYWYQQKSSQAPKLLFHYYDKDFNNEADTPDNFQSRRPNTSFCFLDIRSPGLGDTAMYLCATSRDPGAETQYFGPGTRLLVL.